One and the same sample provided the 20 T cell receptor beta chains below, sequenced in a study of cytomegalovirus exposure and HLA in healthy donors. Vbeta (60) and Jbeta (13) primers were used in the PCR. Clones were read by immunoSEQ multiplex PCR, and TCRdb kept only the in-frame ones, dropping some. The sample has 100,000 to 150,000 clones, 60% to 80% seen once. Sequences were obtained from PBMCs. The receptor source for this set is a woman aged 45-65 years in good health and CMV-seronegative.

J is TRBJ1-4 and V is TRBV5-6; no clear D. Germline CDR1 reads SGHDT; CDR2 reads YYEEEE. Trimming left V 0 bases short and J 5 bases short, with 8 bases between. This CDR3 contains 14 residues. CDR3 in amino acids: CASSLVQVNEKLFF. The CDR3, as DNA: TGTGCCAGCAGCTTGGTTCAGGTGAATGAAAAACTGTTTTTT.

This chain connects TRBV6-5 to TRBJ2-1; TRBD1 matches at 7 bases. Losses at the gene ends were 7 bases for V and 2 bases for J; bases not matched to a gene: 8. This CDR3 region has 15 residues. The germline V gene has CDR1 MNHEY and CDR2 SVGAGI. The CDR3 nucleotides are TGTGCCAGCACCCCCCCCGGGACAGCCTACAATGAGCAGTTCTTC. It codes for CASTPPGTAYNEQFF.

This chain joins TRBV9 and TRBJ1-4; possible D gene TRBD1, 5 bases. Germline CDR1 SGDLS, CDR2 YYNGEE. The CDR3 runs to 14 residues. V was trimmed by 4 bases and J by 5 bases, leaving 12 bases between them. The CDR3 DNA reads TGTGCCAGCAGCCCTGACAGTTTAAATGAAAAACTGTTTTTT. Protein product: CASSPDSLNEKLFF. The full variable domain, rest sourced from reference TRBV9 and TRBJ1-4, is DSGVTQTPKHLITATGQRVTLRCSPRSGDLSVYWYQQSLDQGLQFLIQYYNGEERAKGNILERFSAQQFPDLHSELNLSSLELGDSALYFCASSPDSLNEKLFFGSGTQLSVL.

V and J are TRBV29-1 and TRBJ1-1, with 7 bases matching TRBD1. With 4 bases clipped from V and 3 bases from J, the junction kept 8 bases outside the gene matches. The CDR3 totals 14 residues. Germline V gives CDR1 SQVTM, CDR2 ANQGSEA. The CDR3 region has the DNA TGCAGCGTTGCGCAGGACAGGACCTACACTGAAGCTTTCTTT. This sequence encodes CSVAQDRTYTEAFF.

This clone was seen only once. The rearrangement links TRBV7-2 to TRBJ2-7; TRBD2 matches 13 bases. V was clipped by 5 bases and J by 5 bases; unmatched bases: 9. The CDR3 is made up of 16 amino acids. From germline, CDR1 is SGHTA and CDR2 FQGNSA. CDR3 residues: CASSRGGLAGVNEQYF. The CDR3 DNA follows: TGTGCCAGCAGCCGCGGCGGACTAGCGGGAGTTAACGAGCAGTACTTC.

The count of this clone is one. The genes are TRBV6-1 and TRBJ2-1, with TRBD2 matching 8 bases. CDR3 length: 12 residues. The germline V gene has CDR1 MNHNS and CDR2 SASEGT. V shed 11 bases, J shed 8 bases, and the junction held 8 bases outside the gene matches. Written as DNA, the CDR3 is TGTGCCGGCTCTAGAGCGGGGGATGAGCAGTTCTTC. It translates to CAGSRAGDEQFF.

The V call is TRBV4-3, the J call TRBJ1-1; D perhaps matches TRBD1 (6 bases). The CDR3 is 13 amino acids. Germline assignment: CDR1 LGHNA and CDR2 YSLEER. V was shortened by 3 bases and J by 8 bases, with 13 bases between the two germline ends. CDR3 residues: CASSHLGGEEAFF. For the CDR3, the DNA is TGCGCCAGCAGCCACCTAGGGGGGGAAGAAGCTTTCTTT.

This rearrangement joins TRBV6-6 to TRBJ2-7, with D possibly matching TRBD2 (6 bases). CDR3 length: 15 residues. Germline CDR1 reads MNHNY; CDR2 reads SVGAGI (reference sequence). Trimming pared 6 bases from V and 7 bases from J, leaving 22 bases between. The CDR3 DNA sequence: TGTGCCAGCAGCCCCGGGTCCCTCGGCGGGGATGAGCAGTACTTC. Protein: CASSPGSLGGDEQYF.

CDR3 DNA sequence: TGTGCCAGCAGAAATAACCGACGGGGCGTACTCGGACAGGGGAACGGGGAGCTGTTTTTT. Encoded protein: CASRNNRRGVLGQGNGELFF. The chain has TRBV7-3 and TRBJ2-2; TRBD1 aligns across 9 bases. Germline loops: CDR1 SGHTA, CDR2 FQGTGA. This CDR3 is 20 amino acids long. The junction had 24 bases not matched to a gene; V was cut back by 6 bases and J by 7 bases.

Only one count was recorded for this clone. The V call is TRBV11-2, the J call TRBJ2-4, with D tentatively TRBD1 (6 bases). Between the trimmed V and J ends, which lost 2 bases and 4 bases, there was a span of 9 bases. This CDR3 contains 14 residues. Germline loops: CDR1 SGHAT, CDR2 FQNNGV. The CDR3 is CASSLPGQKNIQYF. The CDR3 DNA reads TGTGCCAGCAGCTTACCTGGACAGAAAAACATTCAGTACTTC.

The rearrangement joins TRBV7-2 to TRBJ1-2; weak D call: TRBD1 (5 bases). Trimming removed 2 bases from V and 8 bases from J, with 9 bases in between. The CDR3 is 12 amino acids. Germline loops: CDR1 SGHTA, CDR2 FQGNSA. The CDR3 loop reads CASSLQGWGYTF. For the CDR3, the DNA is TGTGCCAGCAGCTTACAGGGCTGGGGCTACACCTTC.

The chain's CDR3 is CASSRLAGVYNEQFF. The DNA for the CDR3 is TGTGCCAGCAGCCGTCTTGCGGGAGTCTACAATGAGCAGTTCTTC. This chain connects TRBV7-2 to TRBJ2-1; 7 positions match TRBD2. Germline V gene data show CDR1 as SGHTA and CDR2 as FQGNSA. This CDR3 has 15 amino acids. V shed 5 bases, J shed 3 bases, and the junction held 7 bases outside the gene matches.

The rearrangement links TRBV4-3 to TRBJ2-3; 8 nucleotides line up with TRBD2. Germline lookup yields CDR1 LGHNA and CDR2 YSLEER. V lost 4 bases and J lost 4; bases outside the gene matches: 10. CDR3 size: 16 residues. CDR3 residues: CASSPDLAGGADTQYF. CDR3 bases: TGCGCCAGCAGCCCCGATCTGGCGGGAGGAGCAGATACGCAGTATTTT.

V gene TRBV18 combines with J gene TRBJ2-2, with 7 nucleotides matching TRBD1. The CDR3 is made up of 15 amino acids. Trimming cost V 3 bases and J 4 bases; bases outside gene matches: 5. The germline gives CDR1 KGHSH, CDR2 LQKENI. CDR3 region: CASSPRDRVTGELFF. CDR3 bases: TGTGCCAGCTCACCCCGAGACAGGGTCACCGGGGAGCTGTTTTTT.

This chain links TRBV7-6 with TRBJ2-1; 7 nucleotides line up with TRBD2. The CDR3 spans 18 residues. The junction had 19 bases not matched to a gene; V was cut back by 6 bases and J by 5 bases. The V gene's germline CDR1 is SGHVS and CDR2 FNYEAQ. In DNA form, the CDR3 reads TGTGCCAGCAGTTTACCCCCCCTCGGGGCGGGAGTTGACAATGAGCAGTTCTTC. Residues: CASSLPPLGAGVDNEQFF.

This clone was detected once. The chain uses TRBV10-3 and TRBJ2-1, with D possibly being TRBD1 (5 bases). Germline V gene sequence: CDR1 ENHRY, CDR2 SYGVKD. This CDR3 contains 12 residues. Trimming shortened V by 6 bases and J by 7 bases, and 10 bases separated the two germline ends. The CDR3 sequence: CAIRPQGNEQFF. The CDR3 nucleotides are TGTGCCATCAGGCCCCAGGGTAATGAGCAGTTCTTC.

The chain uses TRBV7-2 and TRBJ2-7, with 10 bases matching TRBD1. The CDR3 runs 17 residues. V was clipped by 6 bases and J by 5 bases; unmatched bases: 16. Germline CDR1 is SGHTA and CDR2 is FQGNSA. For the CDR3, the DNA is TGTGCCAGCAGACCCCGCCCTAAGGGACAGGGGCCGGACGAGCAGTACTTC. Translated, it gives CASRPRPKGQGPDEQYF.

This clone came up once. V and J are TRBV28 and TRBJ1-5; D is possibly TRBD1 (6 bases). The CDR3 totals 15 residues. Germline V CDR1 and CDR2: MDHEN, SYDVKM. The V and J ends lost 6 bases and 2 bases respectively, with 14 bases between them. The CDR3 DNA follows: TGTGCCAGCAGCCCACAGGGCTGGGGCAATCAGCCCCAGCATTTT. It codes for CASSPQGWGNQPQHF.

The chain carries TRBV6-1 and TRBJ1-1, with D hard to call. Germline CDR1 reads MNHNS; CDR2 reads SASEGT. With 3 bases removed from V and 5 bases from J, the gap between germline ends came to 10 bases. CDR3 length: 13 amino acids. The CDR3 DNA is TGTGCCAGCAGTGACAGTTATCTTACTGAAGCTTTCTTT. Its protein is CASSDSYLTEAFF.

V and J are TRBV6-5 and TRBJ1-1; D not certain. Germline CDR1 MNHEY, CDR2 SVGAGI. The CDR3 covers 13 residues. Deletions cut 6 bases from V and 7 bases from J, with 15 bases between. The CDR3 nucleotides are TGTGCCAGCAGCCTCACTTGGGAGAGTGAAGCTTTCTTT. Amino acids: CASSLTWESEAFF.